Each of the 9 T cell receptor beta chains below was sequenced from the same sample in a study of technical replicates of blood from a few donors (TCRdb year 2017). Libraries were made using the immunoSEQ multiplex PCR assay. TCRdb took this table from immuneACCESS and kept in-frame rearrangements with V and J called. Such tables lack part of the clones; where checked against another copy, unresolved V genes explain under half of the gap, and the rest is unexplained. The sample profile shows some 70,000 clones; approximately 91% of them were found once. 4.7% of the sample lies in the top ten. Input material: PBMCs. These receptors came from a human donor in good health. Some clones in this sample may be carry-over from other donors' samples.

In its sample, this clone was seen once. V usage is TRBV18 and J usage is TRBJ1-2, with 12 bases matching TRBD1. The germline gives CDR1 KGHSH, CDR2 LQKENI. Losses at the gene ends were 3 bases for V and 4 bases for J; bases not matched to a gene: 6. The CDR3 loop spans 16 amino acids. CDR3 amino acids: CASSPAGQGAVYGYTF. CDR3 DNA sequence: TGTGCCAGCTCACCCGCGGGACAGGGGGCGGTCTATGGCTACACCTTC.

The gene calls are TRBV7-2 and TRBJ1-2; D is perhaps TRBD1 (6 bases). The CDR3 is 15 residues long. Germline CDR1 is SGHTA and CDR2 is FQGNSA. With 2 bases removed from V and 5 bases from J, the gap between germline ends came to 15 bases. This CDR3 is CASSLQPGERYGYTF. In nucleotides, the CDR3 is TGTGCCAGCAGCTTACAGCCAGGGGAGAGGTATGGCTACACCTTC. Together with reference TRBV7-2 and TRBJ1-2, the CDR3 gives the full variable domain: GAGVSQSPSNKVTEKGKDVELRCDPISGHTALYWYRQSLGQGLEFLIYFQGNSAPDKSGLPSDRFSAERTGGSVSTLTIQRTQQEDSAVYLCASSLQPGERYGYTFGSGTRLTVV.

This clone occurred many times. The rearrangement uses TRBV14 and TRBJ1-2, with a weak D call TRBD1 (5 bases). The CDR3 length is 15 residues. The germline V gene encodes CDR1 SGHDN and CDR2 FVKESK. V was pared by 2 bases and J by 8 bases, with 18 bases between. CDR3 nucleotides: TGTGCCAGCAGCCAAAGGGGTACGAGCATCCAAGGCTACACCTTC. Its protein is CASSQRGTSIQGYTF.

The rearrangement uses TRBV6-5 and TRBJ2-2; the D gene is possibly TRBD2 (5 bases). The ends were cut back, 4 bases at V and 1 base at J, with 10 bases in the middle. Germline assignment: CDR1 MNHEY and CDR2 SVGAGI. The CDR3 is 15 amino acids. The CDR3 is CASSFVRGNTGELFF. The CDR3, as DNA: TGTGCCAGCAGTTTCGTCCGGGGGAACACCGGGGAGCTGTTTTTT.

This sequence joins TRBV2 and TRBJ1-1; unclear D gene. The CDR3 has 14 amino acids. V was trimmed by 7 bases and J by 1 base, leaving 13 bases between them. Germline V gene data show CDR1 as SNHLY and CDR2 as FYNNEI. The CDR3 reads CASTPAGENTEAFF. CDR3 nucleotides: TGTGCCAGCACCCCTGCGGGAGAGAACACTGAAGCTTTCTTT.

The J gene is TRBJ2-1, the V gene TRBV7-9, with no clear D. CDR3 length: 13 amino acids. CDR1 SEHNR and CDR2 FQNEAQ come from the germline V gene (reference sequence). Trimming took 2 bases from V and 6 from J, leaving 8 bases between them. DNA for the CDR3: TGTGCCAGCAGCTTATATACAGTCAATGAGCAGTTCTTC. Protein product: CASSLYTVNEQFF.

This clone was seen only once. This sequence joins TRBV5-3 and TRBJ2-1, with TRBD2 matching 12 bases. TRBV5-3 is sorted into the ORF group, with uncertain function. With 4 bases clipped from V and 3 bases from J, the junction kept 11 bases outside the gene matches. This CDR3 contains 18 residues. As DNA, the CDR3 is TGTGCCAGAAGCCCTATGGGGATACTAGCGGGGGGCTACAATGAGCAGTTCTTC. Residues: CARSPMGILAGGYNEQFF.

V usage is TRBV6-5 and J usage is TRBJ2-7, with D unresolved. Germline V gene lookup returns CDR1 MNHEY and CDR2 SVGAGI. With 4 bases removed from V and 0 bases from J, the gap between germline ends came to 10 bases. The CDR3 length is 14 residues. Written as DNA, the CDR3 is TGTGCCAGCAGTTCCACGTCGAGCTCCTACGAGCAGTACTTC. Protein: CASSSTSSSYEQYF.

The rearrangement links TRBV15 to TRBJ2-3; 11 nucleotides line up with TRBD2. V was pared by 3 bases and J by 6 bases, with 8 bases of the junction left unmatched. The CDR3 contains 16 residues. Germline-derived CDR1 and CDR2 are LNHNV and YYDKDF (reference sequence). The DNA of the CDR3 is TGTGCCACCAGCAGGTATAGCGGGGGGGAAATGGATACGCAGTATTTT. The encoded protein is CATSRYSGGEMDTQYF.